This T cell receptor beta chain was documented in a study of blood T cell repertoires in COVID-19. About the research overall: Italy, Spain and the United States were the sources of the convalescent and acute COVID-19 samples. PBMCs, B-cell-depleted T cells, or T cells were the source of the cDNA or gDNA that made up the material.

Participants were aged roughly 18 to 95 years, lived in some 23 US areas, and enrolled virtually. The study assigned cohorts using participant-reported clinical history. Data came from immunoSEQ multiplex PCR; TCRdb stores just in-frame clones and leaves some out. In the table there are roughly 250,000 clones, approximately 85% of which are singletons. The receptor comes from a woman aged 30 to 39 who had recovered from COVID-19. The sample consisted of PBMCs or T cells enriched from blood (not recorded which).

The chain's CDR3 is CASSLPFPSGSPKPVTYEQYF. In DNA form, the CDR3 reads TGTGCCAGCAGTTTACCTTTCCCTAGCGGGAGTCCGAAGCCGGTCACCTACGAGCAGTACTTC. The J gene is TRBJ2-7, the V gene TRBV28; 10 bases fit TRBD2. The CDR3 sequence is 21 residues long. The germline V gene encodes CDR1 MDHEN and CDR2 SYDVKM. J gave up 2 bases and V 2 bases, and 21 bases lay outside the gene matches.